This entry lists 3 T cell receptor beta chains sequenced from one sample in a study of radiotherapy plus CTLA-4 blockade in lung cancer. Libraries were prepared by immunoSEQ multiplex PCR; TCRdb keeps only in-frame clonotypes and omits some of them. In the table there are 45,000 or so clones, around 77% of which are singletons. Material: peripheral blood, obtained from a patient treated with radiotherapy plus ipilimumab. These receptors came from a human donor with non-small cell lung cancer who had stable disease on radiotherapy plus ipilimumab.

A remark on this clone: One end of the junction does not line up with germline, which may come from a read error. The chain couples TRBV2 to TRBJ2-7; unclear D gene. This CDR3 comprises 11 residues. Germline CDR1 is SNHLY and CDR2 is FYNNEI. DNA of the CDR3: TGTGCCAGCAGTCTGGATGACTTGGCCCATTTC. Protein sequence: CASSLDDLAHF.

The gene calls are TRBV11-2 and TRBJ2-3; D unresolved. This CDR3 region has 15 residues. Germline assignment: CDR1 SGHAT and CDR2 FQNNGV. Trimming stripped 0 bases from V and 6 bases from J, with 13 bases between. CDR3 nucleotides: TGTGCCAGCAGCTTAGATTTCGGAGTCCTGGATACGCAGTATTTT. Its translation: CASSLDFGVLDTQYF.

This chain links TRBV11-2 with TRBJ1-6, with D possibly being TRBD1 (6 bases). Trimming pared 5 bases from V and 10 bases from J, leaving 12 bases between. The CDR3 extends over 13 amino acids. The V gene's germline CDR1 is SGHAT and CDR2 FQNNGV. The DNA of the CDR3 is TGTGCCAGCAGCCCTGGACAGCCATCACCCCTCCACTTT. Its protein product is CASSPGQPSPLHF.